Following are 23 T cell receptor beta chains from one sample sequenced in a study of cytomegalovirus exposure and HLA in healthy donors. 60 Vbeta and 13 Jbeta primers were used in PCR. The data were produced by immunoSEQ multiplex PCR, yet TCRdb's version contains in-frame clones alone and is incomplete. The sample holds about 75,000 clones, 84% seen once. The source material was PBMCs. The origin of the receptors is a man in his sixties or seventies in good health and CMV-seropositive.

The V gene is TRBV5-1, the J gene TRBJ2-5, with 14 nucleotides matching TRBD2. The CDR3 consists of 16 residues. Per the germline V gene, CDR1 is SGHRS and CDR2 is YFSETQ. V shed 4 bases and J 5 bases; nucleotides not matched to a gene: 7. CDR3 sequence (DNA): TGCGCCAGCAGCCAGACTAGCGGGGGGGCCGGGGAGACCCAGTACTTC. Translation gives CASSQTSGGAGETQYF.

In DNA, the CDR3 is TGTGCCAGCAGCTTAGTTGGCGGGGGGTACCAAGAGACCCAGTACTTC. Its protein is CASSLVGGGYQETQYF. The rearrangement links TRBV7-2 to TRBJ2-5; 8 bases fit TRBD2. CDR1 and CDR2 from the germline V gene are SGHTA and FQGNSA. The V segment lost 1 base and the J segment 0 bases; nucleotides outside the gene matches: 4. CDR3 length: 16 residues.

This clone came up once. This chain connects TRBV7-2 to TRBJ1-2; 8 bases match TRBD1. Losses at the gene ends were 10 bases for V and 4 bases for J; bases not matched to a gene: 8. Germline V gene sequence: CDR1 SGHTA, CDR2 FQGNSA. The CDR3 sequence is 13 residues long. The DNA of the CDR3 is TGTGCCATCAATCTACAGGGGGGCTATGGCTACACCTTC. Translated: CAINLQGGYGYTF.

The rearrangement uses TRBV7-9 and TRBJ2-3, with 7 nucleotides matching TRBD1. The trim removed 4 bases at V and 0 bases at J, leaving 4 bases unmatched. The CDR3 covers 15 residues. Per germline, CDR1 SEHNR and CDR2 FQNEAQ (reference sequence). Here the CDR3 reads CASSSEQGSTDTQYF. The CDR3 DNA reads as TGTGCCAGCAGCTCGGAACAGGGGAGCACAGATACGCAGTATTTT.

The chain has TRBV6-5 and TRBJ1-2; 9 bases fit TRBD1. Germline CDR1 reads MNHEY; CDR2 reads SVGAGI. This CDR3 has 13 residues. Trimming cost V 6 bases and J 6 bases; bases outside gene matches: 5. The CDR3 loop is CASSRRQGDGYTF. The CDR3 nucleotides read TGTGCCAGCAGCCGACGACAGGGGGATGGCTACACCTTC.

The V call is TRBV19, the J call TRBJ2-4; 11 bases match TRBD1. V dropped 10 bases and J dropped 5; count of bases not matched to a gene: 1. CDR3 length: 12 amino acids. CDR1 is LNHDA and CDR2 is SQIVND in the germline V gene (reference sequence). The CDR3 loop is CATGQGENIQYF. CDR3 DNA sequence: TGTGCCACGGGACAGGGGGAAAACATTCAGTACTTC.

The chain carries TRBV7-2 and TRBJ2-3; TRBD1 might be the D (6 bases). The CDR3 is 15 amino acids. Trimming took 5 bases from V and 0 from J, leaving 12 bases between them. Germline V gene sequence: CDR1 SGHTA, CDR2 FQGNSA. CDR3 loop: CASSVDRSSTDTQYF. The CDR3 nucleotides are TGTGCCAGCAGCGTTGACAGGTCTAGCACAGATACGCAGTATTTT.

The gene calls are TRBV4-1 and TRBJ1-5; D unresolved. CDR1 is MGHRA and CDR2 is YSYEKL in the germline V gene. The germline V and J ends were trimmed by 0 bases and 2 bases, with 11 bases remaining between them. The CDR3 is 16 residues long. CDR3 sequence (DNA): TGCGCCAGCAGCCAAGATGGAGGGCTGGGCAATCAGCCCCAGCATTTT. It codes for CASSQDGGLGNQPQHF.

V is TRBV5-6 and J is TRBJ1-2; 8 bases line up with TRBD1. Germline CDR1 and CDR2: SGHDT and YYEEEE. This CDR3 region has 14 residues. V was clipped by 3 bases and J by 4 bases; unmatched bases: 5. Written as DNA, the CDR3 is TGTGCCAGCAGCTCCCCGGACAGGGCCTATGGCTACACCTTC. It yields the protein CASSSPDRAYGYTF.

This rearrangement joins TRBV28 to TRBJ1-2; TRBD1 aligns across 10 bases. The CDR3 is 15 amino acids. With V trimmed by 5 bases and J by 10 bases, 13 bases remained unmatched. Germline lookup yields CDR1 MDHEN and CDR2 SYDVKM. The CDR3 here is CASSTMTGGAGLYTF. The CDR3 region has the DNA TGTGCCAGCAGTACCATGACAGGGGGCGCCGGTCTCTACACCTTC.

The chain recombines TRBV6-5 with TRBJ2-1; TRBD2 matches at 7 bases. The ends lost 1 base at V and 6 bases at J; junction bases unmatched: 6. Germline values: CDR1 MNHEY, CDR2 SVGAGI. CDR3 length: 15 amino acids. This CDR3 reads CASSYWGGSGNEQFF. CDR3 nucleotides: TGTGCCAGCAGTTACTGGGGGGGTTCGGGCAATGAGCAGTTCTTC.

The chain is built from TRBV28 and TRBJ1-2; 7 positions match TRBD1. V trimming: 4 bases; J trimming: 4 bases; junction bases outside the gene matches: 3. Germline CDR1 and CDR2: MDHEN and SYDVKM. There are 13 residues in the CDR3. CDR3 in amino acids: CASSSGQSYGYTF. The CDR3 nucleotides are TGTGCCAGCAGTTCGGGACAGAGCTATGGCTACACCTTC.

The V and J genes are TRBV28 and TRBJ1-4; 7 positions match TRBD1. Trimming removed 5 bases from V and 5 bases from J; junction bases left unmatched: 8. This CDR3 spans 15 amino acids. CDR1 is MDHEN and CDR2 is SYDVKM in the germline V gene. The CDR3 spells CASSAAGTENEKLFF. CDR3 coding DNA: TGTGCCAGCAGTGCCGCCGGGACAGAGAATGAAAAACTGTTTTTT. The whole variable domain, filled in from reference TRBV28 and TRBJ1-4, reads DVKVTQSSRYLVKRTGEKVFLECVQDMDHENMFWYRQDPGLGLRLIYFSYDVKMKEKGDIPEGYSVSREKKERFSLILESASTNQTSMYLCASSAAGTENEKLFFGSGTQLSVL.

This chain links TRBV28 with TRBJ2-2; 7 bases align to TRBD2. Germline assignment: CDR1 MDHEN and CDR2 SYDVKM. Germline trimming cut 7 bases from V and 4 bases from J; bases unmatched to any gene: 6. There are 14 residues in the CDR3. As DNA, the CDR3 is TGTGCCAGCACGCGGGAGCGAGCCACCGGGGAGCTGTTTTTT. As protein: CASTRERATGELFF.

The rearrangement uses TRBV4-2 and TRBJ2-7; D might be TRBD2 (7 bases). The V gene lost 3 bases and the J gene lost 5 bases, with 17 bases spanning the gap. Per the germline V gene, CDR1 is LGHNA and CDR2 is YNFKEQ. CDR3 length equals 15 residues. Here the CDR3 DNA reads TGTGCCAGCAGCCAGGAACAGAGGGGGGGGAACGAGCAGTACTTC. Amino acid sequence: CASSQEQRGGNEQYF.

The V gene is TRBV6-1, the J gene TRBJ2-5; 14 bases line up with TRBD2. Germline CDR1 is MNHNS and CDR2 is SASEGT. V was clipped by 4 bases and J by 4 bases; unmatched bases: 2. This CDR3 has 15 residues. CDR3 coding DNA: TGTGCCAGCAGTGTTGGACTAGCGGGAGGAGAGACCCAGTACTTC. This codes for CASSVGLAGGETQYF.

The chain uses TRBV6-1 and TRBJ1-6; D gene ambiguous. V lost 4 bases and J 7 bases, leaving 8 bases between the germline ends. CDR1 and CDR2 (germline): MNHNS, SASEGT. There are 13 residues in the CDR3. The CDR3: CASSGAVNSPLHF. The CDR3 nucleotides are TGTGCCAGCAGTGGGGCCGTAAATTCACCCCTCCACTTT.

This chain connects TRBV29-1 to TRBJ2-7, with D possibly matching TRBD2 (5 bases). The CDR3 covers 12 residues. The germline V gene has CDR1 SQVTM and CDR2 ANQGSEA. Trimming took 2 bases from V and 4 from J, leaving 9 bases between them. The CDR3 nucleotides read TGCAGCGTTGAACTGGGCGGGTACGAGCAGTACTTC. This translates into CSVELGGYEQYF.

In nucleotides, the CDR3 is TGTGCCAGCAGCCCCCAGGATACGCAGTATTTT. It codes for CASSPQDTQYF. The V call is TRBV7-8, the J call TRBJ2-3; D call uncertain. Germline V CDR1 and CDR2: SGHVS, FQNEAQ. The V end lost 5 bases, the J end lost 6 bases, and 6 bases lay between the germline ends. The CDR3 is 11 residues long.

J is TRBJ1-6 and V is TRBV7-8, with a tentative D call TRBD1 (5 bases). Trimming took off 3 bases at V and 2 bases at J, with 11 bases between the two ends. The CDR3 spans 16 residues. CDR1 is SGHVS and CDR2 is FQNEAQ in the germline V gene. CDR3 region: CASSFGGSPYNSPLHF. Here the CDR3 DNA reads TGTGCCAGCAGCTTTGGGGGGAGCCCCTATAATTCACCCCTCCACTTT.

CDR3 DNA: TGTGCCAGCAGCTTAGTCCCTAACACAGATACGCAGTATTTT. It specifies CASSLVPNTDTQYF. The chain couples TRBV7-9 to TRBJ2-3, with D unclear. Trimming shortened V by 1 base and J by 2 bases, and 7 bases separated the two germline ends. The CDR3 is made up of 14 amino acids. Germline values: CDR1 SEHNR, CDR2 FQNEAQ (reference sequence).

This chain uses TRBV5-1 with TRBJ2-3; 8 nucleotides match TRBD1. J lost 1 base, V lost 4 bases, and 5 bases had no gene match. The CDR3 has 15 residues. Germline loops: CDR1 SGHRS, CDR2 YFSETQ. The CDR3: CASSPSTGGTDTQYF. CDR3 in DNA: TGCGCCAGCAGCCCATCGACAGGGGGCACAGATACGCAGTATTTT.

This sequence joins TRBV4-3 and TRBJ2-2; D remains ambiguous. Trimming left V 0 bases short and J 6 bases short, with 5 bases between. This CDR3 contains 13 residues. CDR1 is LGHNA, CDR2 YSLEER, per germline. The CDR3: CASSQDYAGELFF. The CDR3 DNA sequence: TGCGCCAGCAGCCAAGACTATGCCGGGGAGCTGTTTTTT.